This entry concerns a single T cell receptor (beta chain). Its antigen is undetermined. The V and J ends lost 4 bases and 3 bases respectively, with 15 bases between them. Germline V gene data show CDR1 as KGHSY and CDR2 as FQNENV. This CDR3 region has 15 residues. These data originate in a study of cytomegalovirus exposure and HLA in healthy donors. Overall study findings and caveats: Most observed TCR sequences were rare, whereas some public TCRs were detected in many donors. With high specificity and sensitivity, the classifier reportedly diagnosed cytomegalovirus status. It was assumed in the presence/absence analyses that sequencing depth was roughly uniform across donors.

Researchers ran the PCR with 60 Vbeta and 13 Jbeta primers. Sequenced by immunoSEQ multiplex PCR; TCRdb stores in-frame clones only, minus some. The sample has 100,000 to 120,000 clones, approximately 83% seen once. V and J are TRBV16 and TRBJ1-1; possible D gene TRBD1, 5 bases. The source of this sequence is a woman aged 18-29 years in good health and CMV-seronegative. Sequences were obtained from PBMCs. The CDR3 reads CASSPAAGKDTEAFF. DNA of the CDR3: TGTGCCAGCAGCCCGGCCGCAGGGAAGGACACTGAAGCTTTCTTT.